This T cell receptor (beta chain) comes out of a study of blood T cell repertoires in COVID-19 (dated by TCRdb to 2019 to 2021). Regarding the complete study: Samples from collaborators originated in the United States, Italy and Spain and spanned both the acute and convalescent phases of COVID-19. Subjects who had been exposed to COVID-19, were actively infected with it, or had recovered from it provided the deeply sampled blood TCRbeta repertoires that made up the dataset. The repertoires were made available in a free public database intended to serve as a resource for research on the immune response to SARS-CoV-2. Where HLA class I and class II types were available, the types were taken from metadata supplied by the sample provider, not from assay-based typing. The prospective study material was composed of cDNA or gDNA derived from T cells, B-cell-depleted T cells, or PBMCs. Samples came from the ongoing ImmuneRACE study (first 160 participants) plus 1,254 subjects from 6 global collaborators. A de-identified subject ID, COVID-19 status, age in years and sex were almost always included in the sample metadata. The full study reports these points: The quantity of clinical and demographic metadata differed by source and by participant and was supplied without curation.

As concerns this clone: The antigen it binds to is not known. The input lacks base qualities; no much larger clone sits a single base away.

Each collaborating institution followed its own protocols to collect whole blood in K2EDTA tubes. For TCRbeta analysis, collaborators shipped samples in one of three forms: frozen whole blood, isolated PBMCs, or DNA extracted from either of those sample types. Ends trimmed: V by 4 bases, J by 0 bases; bases unmatched to a gene: 8. From the cysteine through the phenylalanine, the CDR3 covers 17 amino acids. Only the CDR3 region is kept as DNA, spanning 51 bases read in frame from base 1. In the germline V gene (reference sequence), CDR1 corresponds to WNHNN and CDR2 to SYGVQD. The immunoSEQ Assay, a bias-controlled multiplex PCR, was used to amplify TCRbeta CDR3 regions from genomic DNA. For the original study's pipeline: Nucleated cell counts per sample were estimated from amplification of reference gene primers within the assay. To quantify the absolute abundance of each unique TCRbeta CDR3 rearrangement, sequence reads were collapsed and filtered. For each sample, productive Simpson clonality was calculated by taking the square root of Simpson's diversity index across productive rearrangements. TCRdb holds this immuneACCESS table with in-frame rearrangements only. Some clones are missing; in checked studies, unresolved V genes explain under half, and the rest has no known cause. The DNA gave D and trimming, while V, J and clone size come from that table. Present in this sample are about 100,000 clones, just under 85% of which were seen just once. Roughly 13% of the sample is taken by the ten largest.

This TCR was sampled from a man in his fifties with active or convalescent COVID-19. Recombination joined TRBV10-1 with TRBJ1-3; 8 nucleotides in the junction match TRBD1. What was sequenced was peripheral blood. DNA sequence: TGCGCCAGCAGTGTACAGGGGGAGCGATTCTCTGGAAACACCATATATTTT. It is translated as CASSVQGERFSGNTIYF.